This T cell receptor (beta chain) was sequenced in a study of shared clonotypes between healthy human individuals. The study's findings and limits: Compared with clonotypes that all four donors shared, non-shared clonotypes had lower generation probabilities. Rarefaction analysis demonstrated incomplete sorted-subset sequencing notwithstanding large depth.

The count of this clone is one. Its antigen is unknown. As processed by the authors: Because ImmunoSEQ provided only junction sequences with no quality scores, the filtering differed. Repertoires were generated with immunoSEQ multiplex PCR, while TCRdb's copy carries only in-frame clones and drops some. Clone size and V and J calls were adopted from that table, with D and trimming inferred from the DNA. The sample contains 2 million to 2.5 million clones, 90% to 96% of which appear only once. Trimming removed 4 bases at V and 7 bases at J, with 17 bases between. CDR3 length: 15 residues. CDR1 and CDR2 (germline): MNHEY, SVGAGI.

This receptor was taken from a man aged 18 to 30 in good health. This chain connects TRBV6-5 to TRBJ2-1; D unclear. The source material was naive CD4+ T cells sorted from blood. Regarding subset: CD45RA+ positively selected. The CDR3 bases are TGTGCCAGCAGTTTGGGTCAGCCTAGTTGGAATGAGCAGTTCTTC. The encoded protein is CASSLGQPSWNEQFF.